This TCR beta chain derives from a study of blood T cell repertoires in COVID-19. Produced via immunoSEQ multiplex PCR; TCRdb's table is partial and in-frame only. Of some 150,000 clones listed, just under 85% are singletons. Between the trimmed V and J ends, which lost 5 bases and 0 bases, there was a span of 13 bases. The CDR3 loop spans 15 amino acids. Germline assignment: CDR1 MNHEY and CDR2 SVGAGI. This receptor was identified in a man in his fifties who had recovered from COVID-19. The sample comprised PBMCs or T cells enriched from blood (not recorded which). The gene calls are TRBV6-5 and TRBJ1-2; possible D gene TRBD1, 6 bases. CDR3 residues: CASSPRDNPNYGYTF. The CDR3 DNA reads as TGTGCCAGCAGTCCCCGGGACAACCCTAACTATGGCTACACCTTC.